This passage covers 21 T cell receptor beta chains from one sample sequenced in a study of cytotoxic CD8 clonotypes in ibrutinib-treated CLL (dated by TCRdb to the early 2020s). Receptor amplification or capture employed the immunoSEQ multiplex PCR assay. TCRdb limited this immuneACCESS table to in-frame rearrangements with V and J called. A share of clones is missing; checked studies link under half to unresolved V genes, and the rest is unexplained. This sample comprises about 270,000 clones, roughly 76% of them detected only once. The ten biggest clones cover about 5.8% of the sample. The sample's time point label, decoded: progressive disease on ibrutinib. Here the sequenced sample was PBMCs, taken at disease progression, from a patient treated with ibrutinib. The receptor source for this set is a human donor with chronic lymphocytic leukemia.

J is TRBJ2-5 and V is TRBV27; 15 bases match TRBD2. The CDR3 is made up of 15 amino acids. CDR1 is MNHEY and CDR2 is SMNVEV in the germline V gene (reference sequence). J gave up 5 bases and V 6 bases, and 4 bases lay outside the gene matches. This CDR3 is CASRGLAGGPETQYF. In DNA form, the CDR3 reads TGTGCCAGCAGAGGACTAGCGGGAGGGCCGGAGACCCAGTACTTC.

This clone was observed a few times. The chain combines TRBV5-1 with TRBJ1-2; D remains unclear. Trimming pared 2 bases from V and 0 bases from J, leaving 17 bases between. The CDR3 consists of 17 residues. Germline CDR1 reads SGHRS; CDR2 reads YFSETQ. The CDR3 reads CASSLYPAAQANYGYTF. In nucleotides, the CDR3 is TGCGCCAGCAGCTTATATCCGGCAGCTCAAGCTAACTATGGCTACACCTTC.

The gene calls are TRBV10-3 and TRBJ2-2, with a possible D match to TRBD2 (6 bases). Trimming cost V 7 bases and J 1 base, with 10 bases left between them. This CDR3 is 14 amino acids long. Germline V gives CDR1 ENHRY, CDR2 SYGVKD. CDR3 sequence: CAITPSENTGELFF. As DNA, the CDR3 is TGTGCCATCACCCCTAGCGAGAACACCGGGGAGCTGTTTTTT.

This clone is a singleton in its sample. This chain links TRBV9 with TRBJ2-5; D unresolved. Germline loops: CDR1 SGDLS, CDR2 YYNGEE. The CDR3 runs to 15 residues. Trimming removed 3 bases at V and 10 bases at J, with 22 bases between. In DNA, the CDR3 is TGTGCCAGCAGCGGACCGAAGCGTCTACGCGTGGGCCAGTACTTC. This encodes CASSGPKRLRVGQYF.

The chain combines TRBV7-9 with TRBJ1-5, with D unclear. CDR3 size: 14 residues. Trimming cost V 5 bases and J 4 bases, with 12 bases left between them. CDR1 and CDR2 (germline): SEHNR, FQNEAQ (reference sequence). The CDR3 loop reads CASSDRAHNQPQHF. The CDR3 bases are TGTGCCAGCAGCGACCGGGCCCATAATCAGCCCCAGCATTTT.

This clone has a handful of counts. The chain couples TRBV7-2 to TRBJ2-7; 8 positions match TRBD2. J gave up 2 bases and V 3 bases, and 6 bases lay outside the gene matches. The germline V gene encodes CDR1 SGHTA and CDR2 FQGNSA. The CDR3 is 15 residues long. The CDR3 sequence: CASSFPAGGTYEQYF. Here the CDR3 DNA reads TGTGCCAGCAGCTTCCCGGCGGGAGGTACCTACGAGCAGTACTTC.

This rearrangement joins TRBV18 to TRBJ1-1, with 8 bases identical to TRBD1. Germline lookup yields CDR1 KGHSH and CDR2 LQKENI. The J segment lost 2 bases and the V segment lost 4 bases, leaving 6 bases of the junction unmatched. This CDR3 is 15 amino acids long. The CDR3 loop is CASSQSQGANTEAFF. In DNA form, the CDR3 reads TGTGCCAGCTCACAATCTCAGGGGGCTAACACTGAAGCTTTCTTT.

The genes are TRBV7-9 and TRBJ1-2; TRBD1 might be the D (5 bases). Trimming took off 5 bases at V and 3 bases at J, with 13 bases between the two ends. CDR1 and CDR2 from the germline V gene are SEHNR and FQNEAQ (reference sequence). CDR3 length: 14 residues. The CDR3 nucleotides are TGTGCCAGCAGCGCCGGGACTTACTACTATGGCTACACCTTC. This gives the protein CASSAGTYYYGYTF.

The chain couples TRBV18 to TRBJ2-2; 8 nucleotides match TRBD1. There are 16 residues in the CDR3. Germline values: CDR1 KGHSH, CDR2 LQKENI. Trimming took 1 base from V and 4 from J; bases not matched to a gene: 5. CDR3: CASSPRQGAPTGELFF. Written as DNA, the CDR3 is TGTGCCAGCTCACCACGCCAGGGGGCGCCCACCGGGGAGCTGTTTTTT.

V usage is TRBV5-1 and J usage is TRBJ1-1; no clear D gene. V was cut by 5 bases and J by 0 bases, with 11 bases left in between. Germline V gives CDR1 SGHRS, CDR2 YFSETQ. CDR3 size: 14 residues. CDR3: CASRNTRMNTEAFF. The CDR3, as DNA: TGCGCCAGCAGAAACACCAGGATGAACACTGAAGCTTTCTTT.

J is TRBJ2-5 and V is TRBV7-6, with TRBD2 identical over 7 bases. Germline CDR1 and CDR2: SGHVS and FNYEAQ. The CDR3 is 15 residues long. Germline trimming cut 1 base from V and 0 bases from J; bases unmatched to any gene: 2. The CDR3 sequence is CASSLDGGYQETQYF. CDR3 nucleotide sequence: TGTGCCAGCAGCTTAGACGGGGGGTACCAAGAGACCCAGTACTTC. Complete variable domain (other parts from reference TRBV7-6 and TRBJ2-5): GAGVSQSPRYKVTKRGQDVALRCDPISGHVSLYWYRQALGQGPEFLTYFNYEAQQDKSGLPNDRFSAERPEGSISTLTIQRTEQRDSAMYRCASSLDGGYQETQYFGPGTRLLVL.

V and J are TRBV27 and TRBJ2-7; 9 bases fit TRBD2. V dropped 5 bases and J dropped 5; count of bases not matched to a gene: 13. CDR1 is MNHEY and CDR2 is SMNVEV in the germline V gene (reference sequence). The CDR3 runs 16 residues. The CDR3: CASSPGLAPGMDEQYF. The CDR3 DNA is TGTGCCAGCAGTCCGGGACTAGCACCTGGTATGGACGAGCAGTACTTC.

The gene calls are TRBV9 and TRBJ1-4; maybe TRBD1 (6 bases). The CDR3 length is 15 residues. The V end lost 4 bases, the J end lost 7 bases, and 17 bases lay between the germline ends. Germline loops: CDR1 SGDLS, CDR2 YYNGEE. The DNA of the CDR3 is TGTGCCAGCAGCCCCCAGACAGGCCTGGGTGAAAAACTGTTTTTT. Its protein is CASSPQTGLGEKLFF.

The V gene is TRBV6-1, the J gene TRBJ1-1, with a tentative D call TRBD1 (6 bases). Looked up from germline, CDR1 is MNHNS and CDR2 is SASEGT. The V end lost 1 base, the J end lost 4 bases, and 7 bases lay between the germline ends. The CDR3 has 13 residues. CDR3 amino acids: CASSEVRGTEAFF. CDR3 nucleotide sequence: TGTGCCAGCAGTGAAGTCAGGGGCACTGAAGCTTTCTTT.

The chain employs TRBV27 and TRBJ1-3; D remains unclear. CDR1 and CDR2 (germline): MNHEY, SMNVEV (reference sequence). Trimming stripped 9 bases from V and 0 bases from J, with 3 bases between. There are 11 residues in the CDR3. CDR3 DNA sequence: TGTGCCAGTATCTCTGGAAACACCATATATTTT. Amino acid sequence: CASISGNTIYF.

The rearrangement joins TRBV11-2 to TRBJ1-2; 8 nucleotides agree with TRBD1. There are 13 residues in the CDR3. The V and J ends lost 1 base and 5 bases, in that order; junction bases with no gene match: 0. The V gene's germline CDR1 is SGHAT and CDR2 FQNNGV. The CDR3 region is CASSLGTGYGYTF. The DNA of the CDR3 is TGTGCCAGCAGCTTAGGGACAGGGTATGGCTACACCTTC.

Here the CDR3 DNA reads TGTGCCAGCAGGGGAACTAGCGGGAGGGGAGGCACAGATACGCAGTATTTT. This encodes CASRGTSGRGGTDTQYF. This rearrangement joins TRBV27 to TRBJ2-3; 13 bases align to TRBD2. This CDR3 is 17 amino acids long. Germline V gene sequence: CDR1 MNHEY, CDR2 SMNVEV (reference sequence). The J segment lost 1 base and the V segment lost 6 bases, leaving 7 bases of the junction unmatched.

The CDR3 nucleotides read TGTGCCAGCAGTGTGACAGGGGGTAAGGATCAGCCCCAGCATTTT. Its protein product is CASSVTGGKDQPQHF. V is TRBV6-4 and J is TRBJ1-5, with 9 bases identical to TRBD1. The germline CDR1 and CDR2 sequences are MRHNA and SNTAGT. Trimming took 4 bases from V and 5 from J; bases not matched to a gene: 6. This CDR3 spans 15 amino acids.

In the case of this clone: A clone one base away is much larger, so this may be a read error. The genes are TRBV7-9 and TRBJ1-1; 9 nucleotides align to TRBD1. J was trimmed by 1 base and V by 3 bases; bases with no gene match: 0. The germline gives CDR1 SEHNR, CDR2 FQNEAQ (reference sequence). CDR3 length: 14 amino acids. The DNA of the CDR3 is TGTGCCAGCAGCTTGGGACAGGGGAACACTGAAGCTTTCTTT. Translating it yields CASSLGQGNTEAFF.

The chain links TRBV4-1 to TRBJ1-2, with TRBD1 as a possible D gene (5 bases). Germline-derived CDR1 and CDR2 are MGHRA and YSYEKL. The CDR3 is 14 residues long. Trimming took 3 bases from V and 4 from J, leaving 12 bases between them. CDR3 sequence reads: CASSQGRVGYGYTF. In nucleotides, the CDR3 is TGCGCCAGCAGCCAGGGCAGGGTTGGCTATGGCTACACCTTC.

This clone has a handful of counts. The CDR3 protein is CASSPNGQVNTEAFF. CDR3 nucleotide sequence: TGCGCCAGCAGCCCCAATGGACAGGTAAACACTGAAGCTTTCTTT. The V call is TRBV5-1, the J call TRBJ1-1; TRBD1 matches at 7 bases. Germline assignment: CDR1 SGHRS and CDR2 YFSETQ. The CDR3 contains 15 residues. The V gene end was trimmed by 4 bases and the J gene end by 2 bases; junction bases not matched to a gene: 8. Full variable domain (rest looked up from reference TRBV5-1 and TRBJ1-1): KAGVTQTPRYLIKTRGQQVTLSCSPISGHRSVSWYQQTPGQGLQFLFEYFSETQRNKGNFPGRFSGRQFSNSRSEMNVSTLELGDSALYLCASSPNGQVNTEAFFGQGTRLTVV.